This T cell receptor (beta chain) came from a study of T cell responses to AZD1222 COVID-19 vaccine. The CDR3 loop spans 12 amino acids. Trimming removed 6 bases from V and 6 bases from J; junction bases left unmatched: 4. TCRdb's table, derived via immunoSEQ multiplex PCR, lists solely in-frame clones and lacks some. The sample includes tens of thousands of clones, just over 90% of them seen just once. This TCR was sampled from an adult in good health. The sample here was peripheral blood, taken on day 0 of AZD1222 vaccination. The chain recombines TRBV12-3 or TRBV12-4 with TRBJ2-7, with 8 bases aligning to TRBD2. The CDR3 DNA is TGTGCCAGCAGGCCGGGGGGGGCCGAGCAGTACTTC. Amino acids: CASRPGGAEQYF.